Listed below are T cell receptor beta chains from one sample, sequenced in a study of blood T cell repertoires in COVID-19. Repertoires were generated with immunoSEQ multiplex PCR, while TCRdb's copy carries only in-frame clones and drops some. The data contain about 350,000 clones, more than 70% of them singletons. Sample: PBMCs or T cells enriched from blood (not recorded which). The receptors shown here come from a woman in her twenties or thirties who had been exposed to COVID-19. Each CDR3 is given with its conserved first and last residue.

TRBV29-1	TRBJ2-5	CSVRGSRETQYF
TRBV30	TRBJ2-5	CAWSKSGPETQYF
TRBV28	TRBJ2-7	CASSLSGHYEQYF
TRBV28	TRBJ1-6	CASIGRGNSPLHF
TRBV2	TRBJ2-7	CASSEGQGEVNEQYF
TRBV12-5	TRBJ2-7	CASGLVRGSLSHEQYF
TRBV19	TRBJ1-1	CASSKVRGGDTEAFF
TRBV11-1	TRBJ2-7	CASSLDGGTYEQYF
TRBV11-1	TRBJ2-3	CASSLVGGSIPDTQYF
TRBV28	TRBJ1-4	CASSWTGLNEKLFF
TRBV6-5	TRBJ1-4	CASSYSGVREKLFF
TRBV28	TRBJ1-2	CASNLLLPGTGNYGYTF
TRBV18	TRBJ1-4	CASSPGTPMGEKLFF
TRBV3-1/TRBV3-2	TRBJ2-1	CASSQLGVAVGDEQFF
TRBV18	TRBJ1-1	CASSPPLPGGTEAFF
TRBV5-8	TRBJ1-2	CASSLAGWEQANYGYTF
TRBV7-2	TRBJ1-3	CASSLRHNPGNTIYF
TRBV1	TRBJ1-1	CTSSQEKDPGHRDTEAFF
TRBV23-1	TRBJ2-2	CASSQSPVLLTGELFF
TRBV19	TRBJ1-2	CASSIVGGGYGYTF
TRBV7-9	TRBJ2-1	CASSKTSGIYNEQFF
TRBV5-1	TRBJ1-1	CASSLQEVGNTEAFF
TRBV19	TRBJ2-7	CASKRQGYANEQYF
TRBV30	TRBJ2-7	CAWSGTRDRGAYEQYF
TRBV6-5	TRBJ1-5	CASSYGGKSNQPQHF
TRBV2	TRBJ2-7	CASRTGGGTYEQYF
TRBV15	TRBJ2-7	CATSRLGRTVEQYF
TRBV6-5	TRBJ1-1	CASSYMTGVTEAFF
TRBV7-9	TRBJ2-7	CASSPRAGAGGEQYF
TRBV7-8	TRBJ2-2	CASSLDRHTGELFF
TRBV18	TRBJ1-1	CASSSGGQGMWEAFF
TRBV27	TRBJ2-7	CASSYPSANEQYF
TRBV2	TRBJ1-2	CAKYRSLEPYGYTF
TRBV28	TRBJ1-5	CASITGDQPQHF
TRBV7-9	TRBJ2-1	CASSLVILVGGSSYNEQFF
TRBV5-1	TRBJ1-2	CASSATGRSLNYGYTF
TRBV27	TRBJ2-3	CASRGGGGVNTQYF